This TCR beta chain was sequenced for a study of shared clonotypes between healthy human individuals. Background on the study: Every donor yielded three CD4 naive, three CD4 memory, two CD8 naive and one CD8 memory plate.

Germline trimming cut 0 bases from V and 3 bases from J; bases unmatched to any gene: 4. The CDR3 is 16 residues long. Germline V gene sequence: CDR1 SGDLS, CDR2 YYNGEE. Original processing notes: From ImmunoSEQ came sequences covering only the junction and carrying no quality scores, so filtering differed. Only in-frame clones appear in the TCRdb table, and some are missing; sequencing was by immunoSEQ multiplex PCR. V, J and clone size reflect that table, while D and trimming were determined from the DNA. The sample has about 2,100,000 clones; 85% to 95% are singletons. Naive CD8 cells lacked CD45RO and underwent positive selection for CCR7, leaving out terminally differentiated effector memory CD45RA+ cells. All donors were Caucasian adults living in Nashville, Tennessee.

Input material: naive CD8+ T cells from PBMCs. The rearrangement uses TRBV9 and TRBJ1-2, with 11 bases identical to TRBD1. The sequence derives from a young man in good health. Some clones in this sample may be carry-over from other donors' samples. CDR3 nucleotides: TGTGCCAGCAGCGTAGTGGGACAGGGGGTCTACTATGGCTACACCTTC. Its protein product is CASSVVGQGVYYGYTF.